This T cell receptor (beta chain) derives from a study of T cell responses to AZD1222 COVID-19 vaccine. Study results and limitations: Increased Spike-specific TCR breadth and depth were observed after two AZD1222 doses. Baseline antibody screening turned up just a handful of seropositive AZD1222 recipients. White British people made up most donors, females outnumbered males, and clonal diversity was possibly underestimated. Only after the peak T cell response were repertoires sampled.

As concerns this clone: Its antigen is not identified.

TCRdb's copy holds only in-frame clones and misses some; the assay was immunoSEQ multiplex PCR. The sample records around 130,000 clones, approximately 90% being singletons. The TCR comes from an adult who received the AZD1222 COVID-19 vaccine. The starting material was peripheral blood, obtained 28 days after the second AZD1222 dose.

The CDR3 nucleotides read TGTGCCTGGACCTTCGGCTCCTATTCACCCCTCCACTTT. As protein: CAWTFGSYSPLHF. The chain has TRBV30 and TRBJ1-6, with D hard to call. This CDR3 is built from 13 residues. V was pared by 4 bases and J by 8 bases, with 12 bases between. CDR1 and CDR2 (germline): GTSNPN, SVGIG (reference sequence).